The entry below gives a single T cell receptor (beta chain) sequence along with its context. Antigen specificity is unknown. These data originate in a study of T cells in narcolepsy. Study summary: Donors had narcolepsy type 1 or type 2, or were healthy controls. Study results and caveats: Some memory CD4+ repertoires had no autoreactive clone sequences. Autoreactive clonotypes reportedly recurred in blood of same and different patients, not controls. Autoreactive HCRT-specific and TRIB2-specific clonotypes were marked in same-patient CSF-versus-blood CD4+ comparisons.

Germline V gives CDR1 MDHEN, CDR2 SYDVKM. V lost 6 bases and J lost 2, with 13 bases in between. This CDR3 has 15 residues. Clones were read by immunoSEQ multiplex PCR, and TCRdb kept only the in-frame ones, dropping some. There are about 29,000 clones in the sample; more than 75% occur only once, and more than 0.75% lies in the top ten. The TCR originated in a human donor in good health. The sequenced sample consisted of memory (CD45RA-) CD4+ T cells from blood. This rearrangement joins TRBV28 to TRBJ2-2; perhaps TRBD1 as D (6 bases). In nucleotides, the CDR3 is TGTGCCAGCAGCACCGGGACAACTAACACCGGGGAGCTGTTTTTT. Translation: CASSTGTTNTGELFF.